The T cell receptor beta chain described here comes from a study of T cell repertoires in ileal Crohn's disease. Study information: Approximately 32% were active smokers at surgery; median disease duration was nearly eight years. Each sample's TCRB immunosequencing used around 510 nanograms of biopsy DNA. Biopsies at the proximal margin of the resected specimen form MI samples.

Indicated time point: proximal margin of the surgical specimen (macroscopically non-inflamed). This CDR3 has 17 amino acids. Trimming removed 4 bases at V and 4 bases at J, with 20 bases between. Germline V gives CDR1 SGHRS, CDR2 YFSETQ. Some clones are missing from TCRdb's copy, which holds only in-frame ones; the method was immunoSEQ multiplex PCR. The table includes 5,500 to 9,000 clones, 60% to 80% detected once. The source of this sequence is an adult with Crohn's disease. The specimen was ileal tissue. The rearrangement joins TRBV5-1 to TRBJ2-2; possibly TRBD1 or TRBD2 for D (5 bases each). This chain's CDR3 is CASSLGTKPPATGELFF. Here the CDR3 DNA reads TGCGCCAGCAGCCTAGGGACCAAACCTCCGGCCACCGGGGAGCTGTTTTTT.